The 28 T cell receptor beta chains below all came from one sample that was sequenced in a study of blood T cells in healthy people across ages. A second PCR of about 6 to 11 cycles used a sample-barcoded 5' primer and a J-beta primer mix. From the 5' RACE reads, TCRdb called clonotypes with MiXCR, one entry per CDR3 protein. The sample carries roughly 1,300,000 distinct CDR3 sequences, 59% recorded once. The specimen was blood. These TCRs come from a man aged 18 to 29 in good health.

This chain connects TRBV29-1 to TRBJ2-1; 11 bases match TRBD2. The CDR3 sequence is 13 residues long. Per the germline V gene, CDR1 is SQVTM and CDR2 is ANQGSEA. V was pared by 8 bases and J by 3 bases, with 3 bases of the junction left unmatched. The DNA for the CDR3 is TGCAGCAAAACTAGCGGGGGCTACAATGAGCAGTTCTTC. It encodes CSKTSGGYNEQFF.

There are a few counts of this clonotype. The chain employs TRBV10-3 and TRBJ2-7; D uncertain. CDR1 and CDR2 from the germline V gene are ENHRY and SYGVKD. V gave up 0 bases and J gave up 5 bases, with 2 bases separating them. This CDR3 has 11 residues. DNA of the CDR3: TGTGCCATCAGTGAGTCGCACGAGCAGTACTTC. Translation: CAISESHEQYF.

The J gene is TRBJ2-3, the V gene TRBV6-2 or TRBV6-3; 9 bases fit TRBD2. Looked up from germline, CDR1 is MNHEY and CDR2 is SVGEGT. V was pared by 5 bases and J by 2 bases, with 11 bases of the junction left unmatched. CDR3 size: 17 residues. CDR3 sequence reads: CASSTFKSGGFTDTQYF. The CDR3 region has the DNA TGTGCCAGCAGTACTTTTAAAAGCGGGGGGTTCACAGATACGCAGTATTTT.

The CDR3 spells CASSQARGSNIQYF. CDR3 bases: TGCGCCAGCAGCCAAGCTCGGGGGTCAAACATTCAGTACTTC. The genes are TRBV4-3 and TRBJ2-4; the D gene is possibly TRBD2 (6 bases). This CDR3 is 14 amino acids long. V lost 1 base, J lost 6 bases, and 10 bases lay in between. Germline values: CDR1 LGHNA, CDR2 YSLEER.

This clonotype showed up just once. V gene TRBV12-3 or TRBV12-4 combines with J gene TRBJ1-2, with D tentatively TRBD1 (6 bases). The CDR3 is 13 residues long. With 5 bases removed from V and 8 bases from J, the gap between germline ends came to 15 bases. CDR3 region: CASSQRGAGGYTF. The CDR3 region has the DNA TGTGCCAGCAGTCAAAGGGGGGCAGGAGGCTACACCTTC.

V is TRBV5-1 and J is TRBJ1-1; D is perhaps TRBD1 (6 bases). Germline values: CDR1 SGHRS, CDR2 YFSETQ. Between the trimmed V and J ends, which lost 5 bases and 4 bases, there was a span of 15 bases. The CDR3 spans 14 residues. This CDR3 reads CASRQQGKVTEAFF. The CDR3 coding sequence is TGCGCCAGCAGACAACAGGGAAAGGTCACTGAAGCTTTCTTT.

This chain links TRBV4-1 with TRBJ2-5; a possible D gene is TRBD2 (6 bases). V was cut by 6 bases and J by 2 bases, with 13 bases left in between. Germline V CDR1 and CDR2: MGHRA, YSYEKL. The CDR3 has 14 amino acids. CDR3 region: CASRLGRTQETQYF. CDR3 bases: TGCGCCAGCAGGCTGGGGAGGACTCAAGAGACCCAGTACTTC.

The sample holds a few counts of this clonotype. The V call is TRBV7-9, the J call TRBJ1-1; D ambiguous. V was pared by 3 bases and J by 0 bases, with 8 bases between. Germline CDR1 and CDR2: SEHNR and FQNEAQ (reference sequence). There are 14 residues in the CDR3. This chain's CDR3 is CASSFGVLNTEAFF. DNA for the CDR3: TGTGCCAGCAGCTTCGGGGTACTGAACACTGAAGCTTTCTTT. The whole variable domain, filled in from reference TRBV7-9 and TRBJ1-1, reads DTGVSQNPRHKITKRGQNVTFRCDPISEHNRLYWYRQTLGQGPEFLTYFQNEAQLEKSRLLSDRFSAERPKGSFSTLEIQRTEQGDSAMYLCASSFGVLNTEAFFGQGTRLTVV.

The chain uses TRBV4-1 and TRBJ1-1, with 7 bases identical to TRBD1. Germline CDR1 MGHRA, CDR2 YSYEKL. The junction had 2 bases not matched to a gene; V was cut back by 3 bases and J by 4 bases. The CDR3 loop spans 13 amino acids. CDR3 nucleotide sequence: TGCGCCAGCAGCCACCAGGGGGGCACTGAAGCTTTCTTT. This translates into CASSHQGGTEAFF.

This clonotype was observed a single time. The rearrangement uses TRBV4-1 and TRBJ2-5; TRBD1 or TRBD2 may be the D gene (5 bases each). Judging by the DNA end, TRBJ2-7 fits better; the J call may be wrong. The CDR3 contains 13 residues. CDR1 and CDR2 (germline): MGHRA, YSYEKL. CDR3 loop: CASSQVSGTEQYF. The CDR3 DNA sequence: TGCGCCAGCAGCCAAGTTTCCGGGACCGAGCAGTACTTC.

V is TRBV30 and J is TRBJ2-2; a possible D gene is TRBD1 (6 bases). CDR3 length equals 17 residues. CDR1 and CDR2 from the germline V gene are GTSNPN and SVGIG (reference sequence). V was clipped by 4 bases and J by 2 bases, with 20 bases between them. The CDR3 here is CAWKSYLTGINTGELFF. The CDR3 nucleotides read TGTGCCTGGAAATCTTACCTGACAGGCATAAACACCGGGGAGCTGTTTTTT.

The chain has TRBV7-2 and TRBJ2-7, with TRBD1 identical over 7 bases. In germline, CDR1 is SGHTA, CDR2 FQGNSA. CDR3 length: 15 residues. J gave up 3 bases and V 5 bases, and 10 bases lay outside the gene matches. The CDR3 here is CASSPTGELGYEQYF. The DNA for the CDR3 is TGTGCCAGCAGCCCCACAGGGGAATTGGGCTACGAGCAGTACTTC.

The rearrangement uses TRBV20-1 and TRBJ2-3; 8 bases match TRBD1. V dropped 6 bases and J dropped 4; count of bases not matched to a gene: 6. Germline CDR1 and CDR2: DFQATT and SNEGSKA (reference sequence). This CDR3 is built from 13 residues. CDR3 residues: CSADRGGPDTQYF. CDR3 bases: TGCAGTGCCGACAGGGGCGGACCAGATACGCAGTATTTT.

The chain recombines TRBV10-3 with TRBJ1-1, with TRBD1 matching 7 bases. V lost 10 bases to trimming and J lost 0 bases; unmatched junction nucleotides: 8. This CDR3 has 14 amino acids. The germline V gene has CDR1 ENHRY and CDR2 SYGVKD. The CDR3 DNA reads TGTGCCAGCAGAGATGGACAGGTGAACACTGAAGCTTTCTTT. Amino acid sequence: CASRDGQVNTEAFF.

V usage is TRBV20-1 and J usage is TRBJ2-5; D may correspond to TRBD1 or TRBD2 (5 bases each). The CDR3 sequence is 12 residues long. Germline CDR1 DFQATT, CDR2 SNEGSKA (reference sequence). V was shortened by 5 bases and J by 4 bases, with 11 bases between the two germline ends. The CDR3 is CSAGLGRETQYF. CDR3 bases: TGCAGTGCTGGGTTGGGACGAGAGACCCAGTACTTC.

The sample holds one count of this clonotype. The rearrangement links TRBV4-1 to TRBJ2-4, with 10 bases matching TRBD2. Gene TRBJ2-7 matches the end of the DNA better, so the J call may be wrong. The CDR3 extends over 16 amino acids. Germline CDR1 and CDR2: MGHRA and YSYEKL. The CDR3 DNA sequence: TGCGCCAGCAGCCAAGAACCGGGACTAGCGTCCTACGAGCAGTACTTC. Its translation is CASSQEPGLASYEQYF.

This clonotype was seen a few times. The rearrangement links TRBV6-1 to TRBJ1-5; TRBD1 aligns across 10 bases. The CDR3 runs to 12 residues. V dropped 8 bases and J dropped 7; count of bases not matched to a gene: 2. From germline, CDR1 is MNHNS and CDR2 SASEGT. CDR3 sequence (DNA): TGTGCCAGCCGGACAGGGGGACAGCCCCAGCATTTT. Its translation is CASRTGGQPQHF.

The chain uses TRBV25-1 and TRBJ1-2; D gene unclear. V was trimmed by 7 bases and J by 0 bases, leaving 12 bases between them. The length of the CDR3 is 14 residues. From germline, CDR1 is MGHDK and CDR2 SYGVNS. Here the CDR3 reads CASMQDPTNYGYTF. The CDR3 DNA reads TGTGCCAGCATGCAGGACCCTACTAACTATGGCTACACCTTC.

J is TRBJ2-1 and V is TRBV6-5; a possible D gene is TRBD1 (6 bases). Between the trimmed V and J ends, which lost 2 bases and 4 bases, there was a span of 18 bases. The CDR3 runs to 17 residues. Per the germline V gene, CDR1 is MNHEY and CDR2 is SVGAGI. This CDR3 is CASSYRPGTPPYNEQFF. The DNA of the CDR3 is TGTGCCAGCAGTTACCGGCCCGGGACACCACCATACAATGAGCAGTTCTTC.

This clonotype was counted between two and nine times. V usage is TRBV27 and J usage is TRBJ2-5; D is perhaps TRBD1 or TRBD2 (5 bases each). Gene TRBJ2-7 matches the end of the DNA better, so the J call may be wrong. The germline V gene encodes CDR1 MNHEY and CDR2 SMNVEV (reference sequence). The CDR3 loop spans 14 amino acids. The CDR3 protein is CASSPTGTGNEQYF. The CDR3 DNA reads as TGTGCCAGCAGTCCCACGGGGACGGGGAACGAGCAGTACTTC.

V gene TRBV6-5 combines with J gene TRBJ2-1, with a tentative D call TRBD2 (5 bases). The CDR3 extends over 15 amino acids. Trimming removed 0 bases at V and 1 base at J, with 7 bases between. Germline V gene data show CDR1 as MNHEY and CDR2 as SVGAGI. The CDR3 sequence is CASSYSGESYNEQFF. CDR3 sequence (DNA): TGTGCCAGCAGTTACTCCGGGGAGTCCTACAATGAGCAGTTCTTC.

The chain has TRBV20-1 and TRBJ1-2, with D uncertain. The length of the CDR3 is 12 residues. Germline V gene sequence: CDR1 DFQATT, CDR2 SNEGSKA (reference sequence). With 0 bases removed from V and 9 bases from J, the gap between germline ends came to 11 bases. CDR3 DNA: TGCAGTGCTAGAGATAGTGGCAGTAGCTACACCTTC. Translated, it gives CSARDSGSSYTF.

This clonotype is a singleton in its sample. The CDR3 DNA reads as TGTGCCAGCAGTGAGATTCAGGTTAGCCTCATCCAGCCCCAGCATTTT. As protein: CASSEIQVSLIQPQHF. The genes are TRBV6-1 and TRBJ1-5; D uncertain. This CDR3 contains 16 residues. The V gene lost 3 bases and the J gene lost 7 bases, with 19 bases spanning the gap. Germline CDR1 MNHNS, CDR2 SASEGT.

The V and J genes are TRBV5-1 and TRBJ2-7, with D perhaps TRBD2 (5 bases). In germline, CDR1 is SGHRS, CDR2 YFSETQ. V gave up 0 bases and J gave up 2 bases, with 12 bases separating them. The CDR3 consists of 15 residues. CDR3 sequence reads: CASSLDPGITYEQYF. The CDR3 coding sequence is TGCGCCAGCAGCTTGGATCCGGGAATCACCTACGAGCAGTACTTC.

The genes are TRBV28 and TRBJ1-1; TRBD1 agrees at 8 bases. This CDR3 region has 14 residues. J gave up 12 bases and V 5 bases, and 14 bases lay outside the gene matches. Germline V CDR1 and CDR2: MDHEN, SYDVKM. Here the CDR3 reads CASSPPTGTGEPFF. For the CDR3, the DNA is TGTGCCAGCAGTCCACCTACCGGGACAGGCGAACCTTTCTTT.

The J gene is TRBJ2-1, the V gene TRBV5-1; 8 bases are a match to TRBD2. The CDR3 consists of 14 residues. The V and J ends lost 0 bases and 7 bases, in that order; junction bases with no gene match: 3. Germline V gene sequence: CDR1 SGHRS, CDR2 YFSETQ. The CDR3 sequence: CASSLVQRENEQFF. The CDR3 DNA reads TGCGCCAGCAGCTTGGTCCAGCGGGAGAATGAGCAGTTCTTC.

A few counts support this clonotype. The V gene is TRBV10-3, the J gene TRBJ1-2; TRBD1 might be the D (6 bases). CDR1 and CDR2 (germline): ENHRY, SYGVKD. V lost 8 bases, J lost 7 bases, and 26 bases lay in between. The CDR3 sequence is 16 residues long. Here the CDR3 reads CAIGWQGENEGVGYTF. In DNA, the CDR3 is TGTGCCATCGGTTGGCAGGGCGAAAACGAGGGGGTTGGCTACACCTTC.

Only a few counts were recorded for this clonotype. The rearrangement links TRBV9 to TRBJ1-5; 7 nucleotides agree with TRBD1. Germline trimming cut 2 bases from V and 2 bases from J; bases unmatched to any gene: 22. The CDR3 totals 21 residues. Germline V gene data show CDR1 as SGDLS and CDR2 as YYNGEE. Here the CDR3 DNA reads TGTGCCAGCAGCGTTCCCGGGAACCGGGACAGACGATACGGGGGCAATCAGCCCCAGCATTTT. Its translation is CASSVPGNRDRRYGGNQPQHF. The full variable domain, with the rest looked up from reference TRBV9 and TRBJ1-5, is DSGVTQTPKHLITATGQRVTLRCSPRSGDLSVYWYQQSLDQGLQFLIQYYNGEERAKGNILERFSAQQFPDLHSELNLSSLELGDSALYFCASSVPGNRDRRYGGNQPQHFGDGTRLSIL.